Shown below are 11 T cell receptor beta chains from a single sample sequenced in a study of T cell responses to AZD1222 COVID-19 vaccine. TCRdb keeps only in-frame clones here, not all; method: immunoSEQ multiplex PCR. The repertoire holds about 120,000 clones, with 91% as singletons. Sequenced material: peripheral blood, taken on day 0 of AZD1222 vaccination. The receptors come from an adult in good health.

This chain joins TRBV2 and TRBJ2-5; D remains ambiguous. The germline V and J ends were trimmed by 0 bases and 4 bases, with 3 bases remaining between them. The CDR3 has 12 residues. Germline-derived CDR1 and CDR2 are SNHLY and FYNNEI. CDR3 residues: CASSEAPETQYF. The CDR3 nucleotides read TGTGCCAGCAGTGAAGCGCCAGAGACCCAGTACTTC.

This rearrangement joins TRBV28 to TRBJ2-3; D is ambiguous. Germline V gene lookup returns CDR1 MDHEN and CDR2 SYDVKM. CDR3 size: 12 residues. V gave up 11 bases and J gave up 4 bases, with 13 bases separating them. CDR3 sequence reads: CAGSAGADTQYF. The CDR3, as DNA: TGTGCCGGATCGGCTGGCGCAGATACGCAGTATTTT.

V gene TRBV2 combines with J gene TRBJ2-2, with a possible D match to TRBD2 (5 bases). V was shortened by 6 bases and J by 4 bases, with 12 bases between the two germline ends. The CDR3 spans 14 residues. Per the germline V gene, CDR1 is SNHLY and CDR2 is FYNNEI. The CDR3 loop is CASRPGRGTGELFF. CDR3 coding DNA: TGTGCCAGCAGGCCAGGCCGGGGCACCGGGGAGCTGTTTTTT.

The chain carries TRBV11-3 and TRBJ1-1, with D possibly being TRBD1 (5 bases). The V gene lost 3 bases and the J gene lost 7 bases, with 9 bases spanning the gap. This CDR3 comprises 12 residues. Germline-derived CDR1 and CDR2 are SGHNT and YENEEA. The CDR3 DNA reads as TGTGCCAGCAGCTTTTTTGGGGGTGAAGCTTTCTTT. It yields the protein CASSFFGGEAFF.

J is TRBJ1-2 and V is TRBV7-9; 8 positions agree with TRBD1. With 1 base clipped from V and 7 bases from J, the junction kept 11 bases outside the gene matches. Germline V CDR1 and CDR2: SEHNR, FQNEAQ (reference sequence). This CDR3 contains 16 residues. The CDR3 reads CASSLDGQGARGGYTF. In nucleotides, the CDR3 is TGTGCCAGCAGCTTAGACGGGCAGGGGGCGCGTGGTGGCTACACCTTC.

In this sample, this clone turned up once. This chain connects TRBV2 to TRBJ1-3, with D perhaps matching TRBD1 (5 bases). The CDR3 has 14 residues. Trimming cost V 5 bases and J 4 bases, with 12 bases left between them. Germline CDR1 is SNHLY and CDR2 is FYNNEI. The CDR3 loop is CASSRRGNGNTIYF. CDR3 nucleotide sequence: TGTGCCAGCAGTAGAAGGGGTAACGGAAACACCATATATTTT.

The V and J genes are TRBV19 and TRBJ1-1; 7 bases are shared with TRBD1. This CDR3 comprises 15 residues. Germline V CDR1 and CDR2: LNHDA, SQIVND (reference sequence). With 5 bases clipped from V and 0 bases from J, the junction kept 6 bases outside the gene matches. The CDR3 is CASSVAGQLNTEAFF. The CDR3 region has the DNA TGTGCCAGTAGTGTAGCGGGACAGTTGAACACTGAAGCTTTCTTT.

This sequence joins TRBV29-1 and TRBJ2-1; 11 bases match TRBD2. Trimming cost V 4 bases and J 6 bases; bases outside gene matches: 5. Germline loops: CDR1 SQVTM, CDR2 ANQGSEA. The length of the CDR3 is 14 residues. This chain's CDR3 is CSVGGTSGLNEQFF. As DNA, the CDR3 is TGCAGCGTTGGGGGGACTAGCGGACTCAATGAGCAGTTCTTC.

This rearrangement joins TRBV14 to TRBJ1-1; D is unclear. The CDR3 is made up of 14 amino acids. Germline-derived CDR1 and CDR2 are SGHDN and FVKESK. V was trimmed by 4 bases and J by 6 bases, leaving 15 bases between them. CDR3 coding DNA: TGTGCCAGCAGCCTACGATCGTTCACAGCTGAAGCTTTCTTT. Translating gives CASSLRSFTAEAFF.

The J gene is TRBJ1-2, the V gene TRBV28; 7 bases line up with TRBD1. The CDR3 sequence is 15 residues long. The germline V gene encodes CDR1 MDHEN and CDR2 SYDVKM. With V trimmed by 4 bases and J by 4 bases, 9 bases remained unmatched. The CDR3 reads CASSSTTGSGYGYTF. As DNA, the CDR3 is TGTGCCAGCAGTTCAACGACAGGGAGCGGCTATGGCTACACCTTC.

The chain uses TRBV6-5 and TRBJ1-1; D uncertain. V lost 1 base to trimming and J lost 0 bases, with 6 bases between them. From germline, CDR1 is MNHEY and CDR2 SVGAGI. The length of the CDR3 is 14 residues. CDR3 protein: CASSYFEMNTEAFF. The CDR3 DNA reads as TGTGCCAGCAGTTACTTTGAGATGAACACTGAAGCTTTCTTT.